The clone carrying this TCR beta chain was seen only once. Its target is not known. With V trimmed by 3 bases and J by 3 bases, 7 bases remained unmatched. Germline CDR1 LGHNT, CDR2 FRNRAP. This CDR3 has 15 residues. The sample is drawn from a study of OX40 agonist ivuxolimab in advanced cancers. The wider study: At approximately 83% male, the cohort had a mean age of 60 years, ranging from roughly 20 to 90. Overall study results and limits: Mean expanded clone counts were higher in CD8+ than CD4+ T cells.

Libraries were prepared by immunoSEQ multiplex PCR; TCRdb keeps only in-frame clonotypes and omits some of them. The sample lists about 92,000 clones, roughly 91% occurring once. The sequence was collected from an adult with an advanced solid tumor such as melanoma, head and neck, liver or kidney cancer. This sequence joins TRBV12-5 and TRBJ2-7; 8 nucleotides line up with TRBD2. This material consisted of CD4+ or CD8+ T cells sorted from blood, taken in a trial of the OX40 agonist ivuxolimab. This CDR3 is CASGFTAGEVYEQYF. For the CDR3, the DNA is TGTGCTAGTGGTTTCACAGCGGGAGAGGTCTACGAGCAGTACTTC.